This T cell receptor (beta chain) was sequenced for a study of T-cell memory formation after mild COVID-19. Study information: TCR clusters showed largely donor specificity.

Regarding the study as a whole: Later expanders leaned CD4+, whereas clones that contracted between day 15 and 85 were balanced CD4/CD8.

As concerns this clonotype: Its specificity is not known.

The V gene's germline CDR1 is MNHNY and CDR2 SVGAGI (reference sequence). The CDR3 is 14 amino acids. Trimming took 4 bases from V and 6 from J; bases not matched to a gene: 8. Each CDR3 protein gets one entry after TCRdb re-called the 5' RACE reads with MiXCR. Of 140,000 or so distinct CDR3 sequences listed, about 19% are singletons. What was sequenced was PBMCs or a T cell subset sorted from them (not recorded which). The TCR sequence derives from an adult woman who had mild COVID-19 (a few samples of this study predate the infection). Cell type and time point are not known. The chain uses TRBV6-6 and TRBJ1-1, with 7 positions matching TRBD1. CDR3 residues: CASSLGTATPEAFF. CDR3 DNA sequence: TGTGCCAGCAGTTTGGGGACAGCAACCCCTGAAGCTTTCTTT.